This record concerns one T cell receptor (beta chain) sequence. As yet, its antigen is unknown. CDR3 length: 18 amino acids. V lost 9 bases and J 5 bases, leaving 30 bases between the germline ends. In germline, CDR1 is MNHNS, CDR2 SASEGT. A second PCR, run for roughly 6 to 11 cycles, used a sample-barcoded 5' primer plus a J-beta primer mix. TCRdb called the 5' RACE reads again in MiXCR, with one record for every CDR3 protein. The sample records about a million distinct CDR3 sequences, 45% to 60% being singletons. The data were obtained in a study of blood T cells in healthy people across ages. Each donor had approximately 10 milliliters of peripheral blood drawn. Study-level results: The lack of PBMC sorting stopped any conclusive naive versus antigen-experienced comparison. Older age went with lower TCR beta diversity per million T cells, in a roughly linear way. Compared with aged donors, long-lived donors showed fewer expanded clones, suggesting selection.

This clonotype was obtained from an older woman in good health. Sequenced sample: blood. The chain links TRBV6-1 to TRBJ2-3, with D perhaps TRBD1 or TRBD2 (6 bases each). This CDR3 reads CASSVLLTGARAQDTQYF. CDR3 DNA sequence: TGTGCCAGTTCAGTCCTTTTAACGGGGGCAAGGGCACAAGATACGCAGTATTTT.